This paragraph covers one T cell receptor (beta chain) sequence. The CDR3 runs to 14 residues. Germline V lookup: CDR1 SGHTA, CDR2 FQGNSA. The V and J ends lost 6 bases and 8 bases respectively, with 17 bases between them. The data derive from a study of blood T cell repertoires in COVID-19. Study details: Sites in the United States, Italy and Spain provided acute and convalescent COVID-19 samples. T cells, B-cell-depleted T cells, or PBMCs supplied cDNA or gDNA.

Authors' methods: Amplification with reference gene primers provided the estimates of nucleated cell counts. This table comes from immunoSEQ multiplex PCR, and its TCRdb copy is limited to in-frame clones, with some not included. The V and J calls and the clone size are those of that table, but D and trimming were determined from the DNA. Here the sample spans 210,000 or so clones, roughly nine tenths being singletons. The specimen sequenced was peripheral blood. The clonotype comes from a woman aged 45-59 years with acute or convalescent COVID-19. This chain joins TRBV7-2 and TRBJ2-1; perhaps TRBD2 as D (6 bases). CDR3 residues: CASSPIRGSDEQFF. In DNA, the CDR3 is TGTGCCAGCAGTCCCATCCGGGGGAGTGATGAGCAGTTCTTC.